Presented here are 22 T cell receptor beta chains from one specimen sequenced in a study of blood T cell repertoires in COVID-19. Sequencing used immunoSEQ multiplex PCR; TCRdb keeps in-frame clones, though not all of them. This table holds hundreds of thousands of clones, around 85% found once. The sequenced sample was PBMCs or T cells enriched from blood (not recorded which). The receptors derive from a woman in her 50s with acute COVID-19.

V is TRBV5-8 and J is TRBJ1-5, with D possibly TRBD1 on 5 matching bases. Trimming cost V 4 bases and J 6 bases, with 17 bases left between them. The CDR3 runs to 15 residues. Germline loops: CDR1 SGHTS, CDR2 YDEGEE. CDR3 sequence: CASSLGEEVSQPQHF. The DNA of the CDR3 is TGTGCCAGCAGCCTAGGGGAGGAGGTCAGTCAGCCCCAGCATTTT.

This chain links TRBV11-2 with TRBJ1-2, with 7 bases lining up with TRBD1. After removal of 5 bases from V and 6 bases from J, the junction contained 6 bases not matched to a gene. The CDR3 contains 13 residues. CDR1 is SGHAT and CDR2 is FQNNGV in the germline V gene. The CDR3 here is CASSATGSDGYTF. In nucleotides, the CDR3 is TGTGCCAGCAGCGCGACAGGGAGTGATGGCTACACCTTC.

This clone was recorded once. V is TRBV9 and J is TRBJ2-1; 12 nucleotides match TRBD2. Trimming removed 2 bases from V and 5 bases from J; junction bases left unmatched: 5. Germline V gene sequence: CDR1 SGDLS, CDR2 YYNGEE. This CDR3 has 16 residues. The CDR3 spells CASSVLAGGRHNEQFF. The CDR3 DNA reads as TGTGCCAGCAGCGTGCTAGCGGGGGGGCGCCACAATGAGCAGTTCTTC.

The chain employs TRBV19 and TRBJ2-3; 13 bases agree with TRBD2. CDR1 is LNHDA, CDR2 SQIVND, per germline (reference sequence). The ends lost 4 bases at V and 4 bases at J; junction bases unmatched: 8. This CDR3 has 17 residues. Here the CDR3 reads CASSTPGLAGSADTQYF. CDR3 bases: TGTGCCAGTAGTACCCCGGGACTAGCGGGGTCCGCAGATACGCAGTATTTT.

The rearrangement links TRBV4-2 to TRBJ1-2; possibly TRBD1 for D (5 bases). Per germline, CDR1 LGHNA and CDR2 YNFKEQ. This CDR3 has 13 residues. The ends were cut back, 0 bases at V and 8 bases at J, with 10 bases in the middle. The DNA for the CDR3 is TGTGCCAGCAGCCAAGAGTGGGGGGAAGGCTACACCTTC. Its translation: CASSQEWGEGYTF.

The rearrangement joins TRBV9 to TRBJ1-6; TRBD1 might be the D (5 bases). Deletions cut 4 bases from V and 6 bases from J, with 14 bases between. CDR1 is SGDLS, CDR2 YYNGEE, per germline. The CDR3 runs 15 residues. This chain's CDR3 is CASSPSWGVNSPLHF. CDR3 coding DNA: TGTGCCAGCAGCCCCTCGTGGGGGGTTAATTCACCCCTCCACTTT. Using reference TRBV9 and TRBJ1-6 for the parts outside the CDR3, the full variable domain is DSGVTQTPKHLITATGQRVTLRCSPRSGDLSVYWYQQSLDQGLQFLIQYYNGEERAKGNILERFSAQQFPDLHSELNLSSLELGDSALYFCASSPSWGVNSPLHFGNGTRLTVT.

The chain joins TRBV7-9 to TRBJ1-1; no firm D call. V gave up 1 base and J gave up 0 bases, with 9 bases separating them. The CDR3 is 15 residues long. In germline, CDR1 is SEHNR, CDR2 FQNEAQ (reference sequence). CDR3 nucleotide sequence: TGTGCCAGCAGCTTAGGTTGGTCTATGAACACTGAAGCTTTCTTT. Encoded protein: CASSLGWSMNTEAFF. Looking up the rest from reference TRBV7-9 and TRBJ1-1 gives the full variable domain: DTGVSQNPRHKITKRGQNVTFRCDPISEHNRLYWYRQTLGQGPEFLTYFQNEAQLEKSRLLSDRFSAERPKGSFSTLEIQRTEQGDSAMYLCASSLGWSMNTEAFFGQGTRLTVV.

The chain joins TRBV7-2 to TRBJ1-2, with 7 bases matching TRBD1. The junction had 10 bases not matched to a gene; V was cut back by 4 bases and J by 8 bases. This CDR3 region has 14 residues. Germline V lookup: CDR1 SGHTA, CDR2 FQGNSA. The CDR3 is CASSSNRGMDGYTF. As DNA, the CDR3 is TGTGCCAGCAGCTCGAACAGGGGTATGGACGGCTACACCTTC.

V usage is TRBV18 and J usage is TRBJ1-4, with D possibly TRBD1 on 5 matching bases. Deletions cut 2 bases from V and 8 bases from J, with 12 bases between. CDR3 length: 14 residues. CDR1 and CDR2 (germline): KGHSH, LQKENI. CDR3 coding DNA: TGTGCCAGCTCACCAGGGGCAGGTGGGGAAAAACTGTTTTTT. Its translation is CASSPGAGGEKLFF. Full variable domain (rest looked up from reference TRBV18 and TRBJ1-4): NAGVMQNPRHLVRRRGQEARLRCSPMKGHSHVYWYRQLPEEGLKFMVYLQKENIIDESGMPKERFSAEFPKEGPSILRIQQVVRGDSAAYFCASSPGAGGEKLFFGSGTQLSVL.

The chain uses TRBV19 and TRBJ2-3, with 9 bases identical to TRBD2. J gave up 1 base and V 1 base, and 12 bases lay outside the gene matches. Germline CDR1 is LNHDA and CDR2 is SQIVND (reference sequence). There are 19 residues in the CDR3. The CDR3 loop reads CASSIGLPSGTSRTDTQYF. In DNA, the CDR3 is TGTGCCAGTAGTATAGGATTGCCTAGCGGGACCTCCCGCACAGATACGCAGTATTTT.

This sequence joins TRBV5-1 and TRBJ2-1; the match to TRBD2 covers 14 bases. In germline, CDR1 is SGHRS, CDR2 YFSETQ. The CDR3 covers 16 residues. V shed 4 bases and J 7 bases; nucleotides not matched to a gene: 7. DNA for the CDR3: TGCGCCAGCAGCCAAAGGACTAGCGGGGGGTTAAATGAGCAGTTCTTC. As protein: CASSQRTSGGLNEQFF.

This clone came up a few times. The gene calls are TRBV7-9 and TRBJ1-1; D not certain. CDR1 is SEHNR and CDR2 is FQNEAQ in the germline V gene (reference sequence). The V end was cut by 5 bases, the J end by 0 bases, with 7 bases between. CDR3 length: 13 amino acids. CDR3 in amino acids: CASSIDMNTEAFF. The CDR3 coding sequence is TGTGCCAGCAGCATAGATATGAACACTGAAGCTTTCTTT.

V usage is TRBV2 and J usage is TRBJ1-1; D gene ambiguous. Germline V lookup: CDR1 SNHLY, CDR2 FYNNEI. This CDR3 has 13 amino acids. The V gene lost 5 bases and the J gene lost 0 bases, with 7 bases spanning the gap. CDR3 protein: CASSRSMNTEAFF. DNA of the CDR3: TGTGCCAGCAGTCGTTCTATGAACACTGAAGCTTTCTTT.

The V call is TRBV29-1, the J call TRBJ2-7; 7 bases fit TRBD1. Germline assignment: CDR1 SQVTM and CDR2 ANQGSEA. This CDR3 region has 12 residues. The ends lost 4 bases at V and 6 bases at J; junction bases unmatched: 6. This CDR3 reads CSVAKGAGEQYF. CDR3 bases: TGCAGCGTTGCGAAGGGGGCCGGCGAGCAGTACTTC.

This chain links TRBV30 with TRBJ2-2, with no clear D. V was cut by 5 bases and J by 0 bases, with 13 bases left in between. The CDR3 covers 15 residues. CDR1 is GTSNPN and CDR2 is SVGIG in the germline V gene (reference sequence). For the CDR3, the DNA is TGTGCCTGGTCAGTCGGTCTAGCGAACACCGGGGAGCTGTTTTTT. Amino acids: CAWSVGLANTGELFF.

V and J are TRBV6-1 and TRBJ1-6; no definite D call. With 2 bases removed from V and 9 bases from J, the gap between germline ends came to 11 bases. The CDR3 is 14 residues long. From germline, CDR1 is MNHNS and CDR2 SASEGT. DNA of the CDR3: TGTGCCAGCAGTGAAACCCAGGCTGGTTCACCCCTCCACTTT. Its protein is CASSETQAGSPLHF.

The sample holds one count of this clone. The V gene is TRBV12-3 or TRBV12-4, the J gene TRBJ2-5; D is undetermined. Trimming took 6 bases from V and 2 from J, leaving 10 bases between them. This CDR3 spans 13 amino acids. This CDR3 is CASRVREQETQYF. CDR3 DNA sequence: TGTGCCAGCAGGGTCCGTGAGCAAGAGACCCAGTACTTC.

The rearrangement links TRBV5-6 to TRBJ2-2; D is unresolved. The CDR3 is made up of 13 amino acids. V gave up 1 base and J gave up 5 bases, with 6 bases separating them. Germline V gene sequence: CDR1 SGHDT, CDR2 YYEEEE. CDR3 bases: TGTGCCAGCAGCTTGTCGTTTACCGGGGAGCTGTTTTTT. This gives the protein CASSLSFTGELFF. The full variable domain, its missing parts supplied by reference TRBV5-6 and TRBJ2-2, is DAGVTQSPTHLIKTRGQQVTLRCSPKSGHDTVSWYQQALGQGPQFIFQYYEEEERQRGNFPDRFSGHQFPNYSSELNVNALLLGDSALYLCASSLSFTGELFFGEGSRLTVL.

V is TRBV5-6 and J is TRBJ2-2; TRBD1 matches at 8 bases. The CDR3 sequence is 19 residues long. Germline loops: CDR1 SGHDT, CDR2 YYEEEE. J was trimmed by 0 bases and V by 3 bases; bases with no gene match: 13. CDR3 in DNA: TGTGCCAGCAGCTCGCACAGGGGGTGGTTAAAAGCGAACACCGGGGAGCTGTTTTTT. It encodes CASSSHRGWLKANTGELFF.

The V call is TRBV10-3, the J call TRBJ2-1; TRBD2 matches at 10 bases. Losses at the gene ends were 6 bases for V and 0 bases for J; bases not matched to a gene: 8. Germline V CDR1 and CDR2: ENHRY, SYGVKD. The CDR3 covers 17 residues. The CDR3 region has the DNA TGTGCCATCAGGCCTAGCGGGGGCTCGAGCTCCTACAATGAGCAGTTCTTC. Amino acids: CAIRPSGGSSSYNEQFF.

This rearrangement joins TRBV3-1 (or the pseudogene TRBV3-2) to TRBJ2-7; 7 nucleotides agree with TRBD1. V was pared by 0 bases and J by 0 bases, with 5 bases of the junction left unmatched. This CDR3 contains 16 residues. Germline CDR1 reads LGHDT; CDR2 reads YNNKEL (reference sequence). CDR3 sequence: CASSQDLGTASYEQYF. Here the CDR3 DNA reads TGTGCCAGCAGCCAAGATTTAGGGACAGCCTCCTACGAGCAGTACTTC.

V gene TRBV19 combines with J gene TRBJ2-2; weak D call: TRBD1 (6 bases). Germline CDR1 LNHDA, CDR2 SQIVND (reference sequence). Trimming cost V 7 bases and J 6 bases, with 15 bases left between them. This CDR3 contains 14 residues. The CDR3 region has the DNA TGTGCCAGTATCGGCAGGGGAAGGGCCGGGGAGCTGTTTTTT. Protein sequence: CASIGRGRAGELFF. The full variable domain, in which reference TRBV19 and TRBJ2-2 provide the parts outside the CDR3, is DGGITQSPKYLFRKEGQNVTLSCEQNLNHDAMYWYRQDPGQGLRLIYYSQIVNDFQKGDIAEGYSVSREKKESFPLTVTSAQKNPTAFYLCASIGRGRAGELFFGEGSRLTVL.